Listed below are T cell receptor beta chains from one sample, sequenced in a study of cytomegalovirus exposure and HLA in healthy donors. The table came from immunoSEQ multiplex PCR; TCRdb's copy has only in-frame clones and leaves some out. The table records 95,000 to 100,000 clones, roughly 80% of them present only once. The sequenced sample consisted of PBMCs. The receptor set was obtained from a man aged 55-75 years in good health and CMV-seropositive. Each CDR3 is given with its conserved first and last residue. D genes are given only for firm matches. Not every row has a clone size; where given, it reads once, few, many or a size class.

v_call,j_call,d_call,clone_size,cdr3_nt,cdr3_aa
TRBV9,TRBJ1-3,TRBD1,NA,TGTGCCAGCAGCGAACTACCGGGACAGGGGTTTATAAACCTTGGAAACACCATATATTTT,CASSELPGQGFINLGNTIYF
TRBV29-1,TRBJ1-1,NA,NA,TGCAGCGTTGAGCTGGACAGCCGTCAGAACACTGAAGCTTTCTTT,CSVELDSRQNTEAFF
TRBV4-2,TRBJ2-1,TRBD1,NA,TGTGCCAGCAGCCAACCGGGACAGGGGTCCTACAATGAGCAGTTCTTC,CASSQPGQGSYNEQFF
TRBV5-1,TRBJ2-7,TRBD2,once,TGCGCCAGCAGCGTCACTAGCGGGGGACCCTACGAGCAGTACTTC,CASSVTSGGPYEQYF
TRBV18,TRBJ1-1,NA,NA,TGTGCCAGCTCACCCCCGAGGGGGATAGGCACTGAAGCTTTCTTT,CASSPPRGIGTEAFF
TRBV6-5,TRBJ1-2,NA,NA,TGTGCCAGCAGACGGACAGATAACTATGGCTACACCTTC,CASRRTDNYGYTF
TRBV6-5,TRBJ2-5,TRBD1,NA,TGTGCCAGCAGTTACCTTTCAGGGGGCCGAGAGACCCAGTACTTC,CASSYLSGGRETQYF
TRBV5-4,TRBJ2-7,NA,NA,TGTGCCAGCAGCTTGGGAGGGTACGAGCAGTACTTC,CASSLGGYEQYF
TRBV30,TRBJ2-3,NA,NA,TGTGCCTGGATGGCCATCACAGATACGCAGTATTTT,CAWMAITDTQYF
TRBV19,TRBJ1-1,NA,NA,TGTGCCAGTAGTCCGCGGACAGACCGAATTGAAGCTTTCTTT,CASSPRTDRIEAFF
TRBV4-2,TRBJ2-5,TRBD2,NA,TGTGCCAGCAGCCAGGGGAGGGGTGCGCAGACCCAGTACTTC,CASSQGRGAQTQYF
TRBV5-4,TRBJ2-1,TRBD2,NA,TGTGCCAGCAGCTTGCAGCGGGGGGCCTACAATGAGCAGTTCTTC,CASSLQRGAYNEQFF
TRBV21-1,TRBJ1-2,NA,NA,TGTGCCAGCAGCACGCCGACAGGCGGATATGGCTACACCTTC,CASSTPTGGYGYTF
TRBV7-7,TRBJ2-7,NA,NA,TGTGCTAGCAGCTTAGCTAAGGGGTCCTACGAGCAGTACTTC,CASSLAKGSYEQYF
TRBV5-6,TRBJ1-5,NA,NA,TGTGCCAGCAGCCTGACGGGATATAGCAATCAGCCCCAGCATTTT,CASSLTGYSNQPQHF
TRBV18,TRBJ1-5,NA,NA,TGTGCCAGCTCACCAAGCGTTGCGGGGCAGCCCCAGCATTTT,CASSPSVAGQPQHF
TRBV6-5,TRBJ2-4,TRBD1,NA,TGTGCCAGCAGTTACTCTGGGACAGGGGAAATCAATCAGTACTTC,CASSYSGTGEINQYF
TRBV2,TRBJ2-1,NA,NA,TGTGCCAGCAGTGATCTCACAGGGCTCTCCTACAATGAGCAGTTCTTC,CASSDLTGLSYNEQFF
TRBV6-5,TRBJ2-3,NA,NA,TGTGCCAGCAGTTACTCAATAGGGGGAGCTGATACGCAGTATTTT,CASSYSIGGADTQYF
TRBV5-1,TRBJ2-5,TRBD1,once,TGCGCCAGCAGCACCGGACAGGAGCAGTACTTC,CASSTGQEQYF
TRBV30,TRBJ1-1,NA,few,TGTGCCTGGAGTGTAGTAGGGGCGAGAACTGAAGCTTTCTTT,CAWSVVGARTEAFF
TRBV27,TRBJ2-3,TRBD1,NA,TGTGCCAGCAGTTCATTACGGACAGGGACCGCCACAGATACGCAGTATTTT,CASSSLRTGTATDTQYF
TRBV5-6,TRBJ2-5,TRBD2,NA,TGTGCCAGCAGCTTGGTTCTAGCGGGGGAGCAGTACTTC,CASSLVLAGEQYF
TRBV7-2,TRBJ2-3,NA,NA,TGTGCCAGCAGCCCAGCCTGGGGCAGGGCAGATACGCAGTATTTT,CASSPAWGRADTQYF
TRBV6-6,TRBJ2-7,NA,NA,TGTGCCAGCAGTTACTCTAGCGGTAGCTCCTACGAGCAGTACTTC,CASSYSSGSSYEQYF
TRBV7-3,TRBJ2-4,TRBD2,NA,TGTGCCAGCAGCTTAGGTCCTAGCGGGGGGGACAAAAACATTCAGTACTTC,CASSLGPSGGDKNIQYF
TRBV5-6,TRBJ2-3,NA,NA,TGTGCCAGCAGCTACGGGGGGCGCTACACAGATACGCAGTATTTT,CASSYGGRYTDTQYF